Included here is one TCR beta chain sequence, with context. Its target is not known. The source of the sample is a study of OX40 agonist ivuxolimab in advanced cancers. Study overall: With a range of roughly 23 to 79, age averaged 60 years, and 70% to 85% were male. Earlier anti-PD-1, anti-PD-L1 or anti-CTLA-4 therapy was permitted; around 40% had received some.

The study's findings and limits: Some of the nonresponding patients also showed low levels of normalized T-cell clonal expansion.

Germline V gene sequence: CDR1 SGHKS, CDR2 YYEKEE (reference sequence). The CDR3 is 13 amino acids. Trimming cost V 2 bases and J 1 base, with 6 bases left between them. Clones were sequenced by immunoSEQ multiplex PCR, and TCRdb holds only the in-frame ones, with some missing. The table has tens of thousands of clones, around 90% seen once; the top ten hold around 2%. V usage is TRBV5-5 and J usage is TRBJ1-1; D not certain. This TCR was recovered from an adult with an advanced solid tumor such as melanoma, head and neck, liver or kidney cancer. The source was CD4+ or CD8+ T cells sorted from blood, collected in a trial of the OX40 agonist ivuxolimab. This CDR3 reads CASSLEGNTEAFF. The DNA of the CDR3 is TGTGCCAGCAGCTTAGAAGGGAACACTGAAGCTTTCTTT. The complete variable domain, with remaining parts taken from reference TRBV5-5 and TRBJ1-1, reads DAGVTQSPTHLIKTRGQQVTLRCSPISGHKSVSWYQQVLGQGPQFIFQYYEKEERGRGNFPDRFSARQFPNYSSELNVNALLLGDSALYLCASSLEGNTEAFFGQGTRLTVV.